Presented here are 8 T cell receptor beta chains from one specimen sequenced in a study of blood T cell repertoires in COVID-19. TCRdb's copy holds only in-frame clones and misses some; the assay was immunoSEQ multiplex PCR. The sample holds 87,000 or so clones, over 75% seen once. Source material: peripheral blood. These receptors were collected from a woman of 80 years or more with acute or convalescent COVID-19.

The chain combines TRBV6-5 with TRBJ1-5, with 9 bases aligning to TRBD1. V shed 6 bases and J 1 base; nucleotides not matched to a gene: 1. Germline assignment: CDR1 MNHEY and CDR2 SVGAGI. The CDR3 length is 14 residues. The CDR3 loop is CASRTGGSNQPQHF. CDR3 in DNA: TGTGCCAGCAGAACAGGGGGCAGCAATCAGCCCCAGCATTTT.

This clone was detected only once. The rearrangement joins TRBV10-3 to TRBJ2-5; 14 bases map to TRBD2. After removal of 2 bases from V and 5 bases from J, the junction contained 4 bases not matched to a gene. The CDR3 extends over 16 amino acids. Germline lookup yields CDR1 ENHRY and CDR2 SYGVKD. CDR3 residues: CAISEGLAGGGETQYF. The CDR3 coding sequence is TGTGCCATCAGTGAGGGACTAGCGGGGGGCGGGGAGACCCAGTACTTC.

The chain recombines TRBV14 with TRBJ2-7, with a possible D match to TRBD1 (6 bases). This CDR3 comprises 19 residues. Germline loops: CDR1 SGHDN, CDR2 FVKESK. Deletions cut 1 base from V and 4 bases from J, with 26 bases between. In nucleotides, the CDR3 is TGTGCCAGCAGCCAAGTTGAGTTTGGAGACAGGCTCATCCCGTACGAGCAGTACTTC. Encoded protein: CASSQVEFGDRLIPYEQYF.

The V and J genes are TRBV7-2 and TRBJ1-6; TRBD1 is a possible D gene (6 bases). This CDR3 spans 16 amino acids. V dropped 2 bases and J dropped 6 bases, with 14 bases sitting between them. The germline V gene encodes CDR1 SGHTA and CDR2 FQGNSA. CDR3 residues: CASSLMTGGSNSPLHF. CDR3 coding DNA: TGTGCCAGCAGCTTAATGACGGGGGGCTCTAATTCACCCCTCCACTTT.

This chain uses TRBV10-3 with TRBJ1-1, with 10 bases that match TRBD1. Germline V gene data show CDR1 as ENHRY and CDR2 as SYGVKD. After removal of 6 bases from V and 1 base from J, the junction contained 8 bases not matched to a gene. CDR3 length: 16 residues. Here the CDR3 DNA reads TGTGCCATCAGCCCTCTGGGACAGGGGAAGAACACTGAAGCTTTCTTT. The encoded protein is CAISPLGQGKNTEAFF.

The CDR3, as DNA: TGTGCCAGCAGCGACCCTAGCGGGGGTAACACCGGGGAGCTGTTTTTT. As protein: CASSDPSGGNTGELFF. The chain links TRBV6-2 or TRBV6-3 to TRBJ2-2, with 10 bases fitting TRBD2. Germline CDR1 reads MNHEY; CDR2 reads SVGEGT. This CDR3 is built from 16 residues. V lost 6 bases to trimming and J lost 2 bases; unmatched junction nucleotides: 6.

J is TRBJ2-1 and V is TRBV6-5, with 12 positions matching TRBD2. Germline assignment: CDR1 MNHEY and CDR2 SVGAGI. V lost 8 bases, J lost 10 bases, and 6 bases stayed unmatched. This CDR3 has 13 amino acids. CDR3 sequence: CASVWTSGTEQFF. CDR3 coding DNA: TGTGCCAGCGTCTGGACTAGCGGGACCGAGCAGTTCTTC.

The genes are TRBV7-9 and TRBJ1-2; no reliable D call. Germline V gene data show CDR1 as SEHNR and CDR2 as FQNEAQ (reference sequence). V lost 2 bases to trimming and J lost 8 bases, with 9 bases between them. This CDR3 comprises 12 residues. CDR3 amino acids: CASSLLTIGYTF. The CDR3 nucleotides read TGTGCCAGCAGCTTACTGACTATCGGCTACACCTTC.